The rows below give T cell receptor beta chains drawn from one sample of a study of human T cells and chemical hapten exposure. TCRdb used MiXCR to reprocess the RACE reads, holding one entry per CDR3 protein. The sample has tens of thousands of distinct CDR3 sequences; roughly 6.7% are singletons. Sequencing used whole blood, obtained in connection with sensitization to the hapten diphenylcyclopropenone (DPC). The receptors were sampled from a woman in her twenties or thirties with alopecia areata. Some clones in this sample may be carry-over from other donors' samples. The CDR3 runs from the conserved cysteine through the conserved F or W. The D gene is left open where the match is weak. Some rows have no size entry. The others give once, few or many, or a class for an expanded clone.

many TRBJ2-3 TRBV21-1 NA CASSKNLVLAGATDTQYF TGTGCCAGCAGCAAAAATTTGGTACTAGCGGGGGCCACAGATACGCAGTATTTT
many TRBJ1-2 TRBV6-1 NA CASSVSGSGYTF TGTGCCAGCAGTGTGTCCGGCTCTGGCTACACCTTC
few TRBJ2-5 TRBV5-4 NA CASSLGTQETQYF TGTGCCAGCAGCTTGGGCACTCAAGAGACCCAGTACTTC
many TRBJ2-3 TRBV18 NA CASSPPRVSGTDTQYF TGTGCCAGCTCACCACCTAGGGTGTCCGGCACAGATACGCAGTATTTT
many TRBJ2-7 TRBV30 NA CAWSDSSYEQYF TGTGCCTGGAGCGACAGCTCCTACGAGCAGTACTTC
many TRBJ2-1 TRBV30 TRBD2 CAWSRGLGEQFF TGTGCCTGGAGTCGCGGACTAGGTGAGCAGTTCTTC
NA TRBJ2-3 TRBV7-8 NA CASSLAVSTDTQYF TGTGCCAGCAGCTTAGCGGTCAGCACAGATACGCAGTATTTT
many TRBJ1-1 TRBV5-1 TRBD1 CASSLSGTAEAFF TGCGCCAGCAGCTTGTCCGGGACAGCAGAAGCTTTCTTT
many TRBJ1-1 TRBV29-1 NA CSVGRGTNTEAFF TGCAGCGTTGGAAGAGGGACGAACACTGAAGCTTTCTTT
many TRBJ1-6 TRBV12-3/TRBV12-4 NA CASSSRPPLHF TGTGCCAGCAGTTCGCGGCCACCCCTCCACTTT
many TRBJ2-1 TRBV5-1 TRBD2 CASSTGGPDNEQFF TGCGCCAGCAGCACGGGAGGTCCTGACAATGAGCAGTTCTTC
few TRBJ1-4 TRBV7-9 NA CASSPQGNEKLFF TGTGCCAGCAGCCCTCAGGGGAATGAAAAACTGTTTTTT
many TRBJ1-2 TRBV20-1 NA CSARVSIGTHANYGYTF TGCAGTGCTAGAGTTTCCATAGGGACCCATGCTAACTATGGCTACACCTTC
many TRBJ2-7 TRBV27 NA CASSSLDRTYEQYF TGTGCCAGCAGTTCCCTCGACCGAACCTACGAGCAGTACTTC
NA TRBJ2-3 TRBV18 NA CASSPPAATDTQYF TGTGCCAGCTCACCACCGGCCGCCACAGATACGCAGTATTTT
NA TRBJ2-3 TRBV12-3/TRBV12-4 TRBD2 CASSSTSGSDTQYF TGTGCCAGCAGTTCGACTAGCGGTTCAGATACGCAGTATTTT
once TRBJ1-1 TRBV5-1 NA CASSLQGSNTEAFF TGCGCCAGCAGCTTGCAGGGTAGTAACACTGAAGCTTTCTTT
many TRBJ2-7 TRBV7-2 NA CASSLDGSWRYEQYF TGTGCCAGCAGCTTAGATGGCTCTTGGCGCTACGAGCAGTACTTC
few TRBJ1-2 TRBV5-5 NA CASSLGGDYGYTF TGTGCCAGCAGCTTGGGGGGTGACTATGGCTACACCTTC
many TRBJ1-1 TRBV29-1 NA CSGTGGFYTEAFF TGCAGCGGTACCGGTGGTTTTTACACTGAAGCTTTCTTT
few TRBJ1-1 TRBV11-2 TRBD1 CASSWGAGGYTEAFF TGTGCCAGCAGCTGGGGGGCAGGGGGCTACACTGAAGCTTTCTTT
many TRBJ2-2 TRBV12-3/TRBV12-4 NA CASMGATGELFF TGTGCCAGCATGGGAGCTACCGGGGAGCTGTTTTTT
many TRBJ1-2 TRBV20-1 NA CSAGPVGGIYGYTF TGCAGTGCCGGTCCCGTCGGGGGAATTTATGGCTACACCTTC
many TRBJ1-2 TRBV20-1 NA CSARAGRDGYTF TGCAGTGCTAGGGCGGGGCGGGACGGCTACACCTTC
many TRBJ1-4 TRBV20-1 NA CSARALGRAFNEKLFF TGCAGTGCTAGAGCACTTGGGAGGGCGTTTAATGAAAAACTGTTTTTT
many TRBJ2-3 TRBV6-4 TRBD2 CASNPSGGPPDTQYF TGTGCCAGCAACCCTAGCGGGGGGCCGCCAGATACGCAGTATTTT
many TRBJ2-2 TRBV3-1 NA CASSQVSGRGTGELFF TGTGCCAGCAGCCAAGTTTCGGGGCGCGGTACCGGGGAGCTGTTTTTT
many TRBJ1-2 TRBV27 NA CASSSALTGFYGYTF TGTGCCAGCAGCTCCGCCTTGACAGGTTTCTATGGCTACACCTTC
many TRBJ1-1 TRBV20-1 NA CSARGGKSNTEAFF TGCAGTGCTAGAGGGGGAAAGTCGAACACTGAAGCTTTCTTT
many TRBJ2-3 TRBV9 NA CASSVASTNTQYF TGTGCCAGCAGCGTAGCATCGACTAATACGCAGTATTTT
many TRBJ1-5 TRBV28 NA CASSPPGVSNQPQHF TGTGCCAGCAGTCCACCCGGTGTAAGCAATCAGCCCCAGCATTTT
many TRBJ2-5 TRBV3-1 TRBD2 CASSAGSETQYF TGTGCCAGCTCAGCGGGATCAGAGACCCAGTACTTC
medium-sized TRBJ2-6 TRBV10-3 NA CAISGGTTHKGSSGANVLTF TGTGCCATCAGTGGAGGGACGACGCATAAGGGGAGTTCGGGGGCCAACGTCCTGACTTTC
many TRBJ1-1 TRBV29-1 TRBD1 CSVWADRADTEAFF TGCAGCGTTTGGGCCGACAGGGCGGACACTGAAGCTTTCTTT
few TRBJ2-7 TRBV5-6 NA CASSPAVRGLLSYEQYF TGTGCCAGCAGCCCGGCGGTCAGGGGCCTACTCTCCTACGAGCAGTACTTC
many TRBJ1-5 TRBV7-9 NA CASSAGNQPQHF TGTGCCAGCAGCGCAGGAAATCAGCCCCAGCATTTT
many TRBJ1-1 TRBV3-1 NA CASSQTNTEAFF TGTGCCAGCAGCCAAACGAACACTGAAGCTTTCTTT
many TRBJ1-1 TRBV29-1 NA CSVSRGYLNTEAFF TGCAGCGTTTCCCGTGGGTATCTGAACACTGAAGCTTTCTTT
many TRBJ2-1 TRBV5-4 TRBD1 CASSSGPGTVYNEQFF TGTGCCAGCAGCTCTGGACCCGGGACAGTGTACAATGAGCAGTTCTTC
many TRBJ1-1 TRBV2 TRBD1 CASSSQGKMNTEAFF TGTGCCAGCAGCTCACAGGGGAAAATGAACACTGAAGCTTTCTTT
few TRBJ2-1 TRBV5-1 TRBD2 CASSFPQVVGRDYYYNEQFF TGCGCCAGCAGCTTCCCCCAGGTGGTAGGGAGGGACTACTACTACAATGAGCAGTTCTTC
many TRBJ2-3 TRBV7-3 NA CASSFLGGRDTQYF TGTGCCAGCAGCTTTTTAGGGGGGAGGGATACGCAGTATTTT
many TRBJ1-6 TRBV18 NA CASWLTVSPLMNNSPLHF TGTGCCAGCTGGCTTACCGTATCCCCTCTAATGAATAATTCACCCCTCCACTTT
few TRBJ2-3 TRBV5-1 NA CASSLTTHSSGTDTQYF TGCGCCAGCAGCTTGACGACACACAGTTCCGGCACAGATACGCAGTATTTT
many TRBJ2-5 TRBV20-1 NA CSARDGLAQETQYF TGCAGTGCTAGAGATGGTCTAGCGCAAGAGACCCAGTACTTC
many TRBJ2-3 TRBV20-1 TRBD2 CSARLAGEDTQYF TGCAGTGCTAGACTAGCGGGAGAGGATACGCAGTATTTT
NA TRBJ1-6 TRBV6-5 TRBD1 CASSYRTGYGTNSPLHF TGTGCCAGCAGTTATAGGACAGGCTACGGGACTAATTCACCCCTCCACTTT
many TRBJ1-1 TRBV5-8 NA CASSLKERNTEAFF TGTGCCAGCAGCTTGAAGGAAAGAAACACTGAAGCTTTCTTT
many TRBJ1-5 TRBV2 NA CASSGTVYSNQPQHF TGTGCCAGCAGTGGGACAGTGTATAGCAATCAGCCCCAGCATTTT